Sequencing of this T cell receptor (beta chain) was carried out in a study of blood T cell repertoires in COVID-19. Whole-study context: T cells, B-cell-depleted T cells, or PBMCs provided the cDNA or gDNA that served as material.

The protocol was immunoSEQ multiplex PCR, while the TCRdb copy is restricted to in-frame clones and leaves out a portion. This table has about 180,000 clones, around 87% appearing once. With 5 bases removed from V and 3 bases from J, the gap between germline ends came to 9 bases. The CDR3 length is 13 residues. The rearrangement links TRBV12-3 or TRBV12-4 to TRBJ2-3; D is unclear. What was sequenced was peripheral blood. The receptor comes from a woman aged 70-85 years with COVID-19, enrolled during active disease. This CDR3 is CASSNRHTDTQYF. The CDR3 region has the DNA TGTGCCAGCAGTAACCGACATACAGATACGCAGTATTTT.